A selection of T cell receptor beta chains follows, all from one sample in a study of T cell responses to AZD1222 COVID-19 vaccine. Sequencing was performed with immunoSEQ multiplex PCR; in TCRdb, only in-frame clones are kept and a portion is missing. This table holds 95,000 to 150,000 clones, around 89% found once. The sample consisted of peripheral blood, taken on day 0 of AZD1222 vaccination. These receptors were taken from an adult in good health. Both conserved end residues are part of each CDR3. The order of the fields is J gene, D gene, clone size, V gene, CDR3 protein, CDR3 DNA. D genes are given only for firm matches. Only some rows state a clone size, as once, few, many or a class for expanded clones.

j_gene: TRBJ2-7
d_gene: NA
abundance: NA
v_gene: TRBV27
CDR3aa: CASSLSGGRNEQYF
CDR3nt: TGTGCCAGCAGTTTATCAGGGGGGAGGAACGAGCAGTACTTC

j_gene: TRBJ2-2
d_gene: TRBD1
abundance: NA
v_gene: TRBV13
CDR3aa: CASSTRQGSPAPGGELFF
CDR3nt: TGTGCCAGCAGCACTCGACAGGGGTCGCCGGCCCCAGGAGGGGAGCTGTTTTTT

j_gene: TRBJ1-2
d_gene: NA
abundance: once
v_gene: TRBV4-3
CDR3aa: CASSQVWQGVGYGYTF
CDR3nt: TGCGCCAGCAGCCAAGTTTGGCAGGGAGTAGGGTATGGCTACACCTTC

j_gene: TRBJ1-3
d_gene: NA
abundance: NA
v_gene: TRBV2
CDR3aa: CASSDAHSGNTIYF
CDR3nt: TGTGCCAGCAGTGATGCCCATTCTGGAAACACCATATATTTT

j_gene: TRBJ1-3
d_gene: TRBD1
abundance: NA
v_gene: TRBV5-4
CDR3aa: CASSPGRTGLGGNTIYF
CDR3nt: TGTGCCAGCAGCCCCGGGAGGACAGGGTTAGGTGGAAACACCATATATTTT

j_gene: TRBJ2-7
d_gene: NA
abundance: NA
v_gene: TRBV9
CDR3aa: CASSPNPGTPTEQYF
CDR3nt: TGTGCCAGCAGCCCCAATCCAGGGACTCCCACCGAGCAGTACTTC

j_gene: TRBJ1-3
d_gene: TRBD1
abundance: NA
v_gene: TRBV30
CDR3aa: CASGQNSGNTIYF
CDR3nt: TGTGCCTCGGGACAGAACTCTGGAAACACCATATATTTT

j_gene: TRBJ2-3
d_gene: NA
abundance: NA
v_gene: TRBV5-4
CDR3aa: CASSLTLARSTDTQYF
CDR3nt: TGTGCCAGCAGCCTAACACTAGCTCGGAGCACAGATACGCAGTATTTT

j_gene: TRBJ1-2
d_gene: TRBD1
abundance: once
v_gene: TRBV11-2
CDR3aa: CASSSLDRDYGYTF
CDR3nt: TGTGCCAGCAGCTCCCTGGACAGGGACTATGGCTACACCTTC

j_gene: TRBJ1-1
d_gene: TRBD1
abundance: NA
v_gene: TRBV7-8
CDR3aa: CASRLLGTANTEAFF
CDR3nt: TGTGCCAGCCGCTTACTCGGGACAGCGAACACTGAAGCTTTCTTT

j_gene: TRBJ1-2
d_gene: NA
abundance: NA
v_gene: TRBV6-5
CDR3aa: CASSYDIVQGGYTF
CDR3nt: TGTGCCAGCAGTTACGACATCGTGCAGGGTGGCTACACCTTC